In this sample, the clone carrying this T cell receptor beta chain turned up a few times. Its antigen remains unknown. This sample stems from a study of radiotherapy plus CTLA-4 blockade in lung cancer. Study context: Objective responses were seen in about a sixth of patients, disease control in about 30%. Study-wide results and caveats: Following radiotherapy plus ipilimumab, tumor-derived TCR clones expanded in the blood.

Those with chemo-refractory metastatic non-small-cell lung cancer were treated with focal radiation combined with CTLA-4 blockade using ipilimumab. Sequencing was performed with immunoSEQ multiplex PCR; in TCRdb, only in-frame clones are kept and a portion is missing. The repertoire holds 95,000 to 150,000 clones, approximately 90% seen once, with over 6% in the top ten. The junction had 8 bases not matched to a gene; V was cut back by 6 bases and J by 6 bases. The CDR3 spans 14 residues. The germline V gene encodes CDR1 MNHNY and CDR2 SVGAGI (reference sequence). The chain combines TRBV6-6 with TRBJ2-7, with 10 bases that match TRBD2. Sequencing used peripheral blood, obtained from a patient treated with radiotherapy plus ipilimumab. This TCR was recovered from a human donor with non-small cell lung cancer that progressed on radiotherapy plus ipilimumab. The CDR3 spells CASSQGSGRGEQYF. In nucleotides, the CDR3 is TGTGCCAGCAGCCAGGGCAGCGGGAGGGGCGAGCAGTACTTC.